This entry concerns a single T cell receptor (beta chain). The data were produced by immunoSEQ multiplex PCR, yet TCRdb's version contains in-frame clones alone and is incomplete. This table holds 95,000 to 150,000 clones, roughly 89% found once. This entry comes from a study of blood T cell repertoires in COVID-19. The J segment lost 10 bases and the V segment lost 2 bases, leaving 11 bases of the junction unmatched. Germline values: CDR1 SNHLY, CDR2 FYNNEI. The CDR3 runs 17 residues. The TCR was taken from a man aged 40-55 years with acute or convalescent COVID-19. Specimen: peripheral blood. The rearrangement links TRBV2 to TRBJ1-4; 12 bases map to TRBD1. CDR3 sequence reads: CASSELPPGTGGLKLFF. Written as DNA, the CDR3 is TGTGCCAGCAGTGAATTGCCGCCCGGGACAGGGGGCCTAAAACTGTTTTTT.